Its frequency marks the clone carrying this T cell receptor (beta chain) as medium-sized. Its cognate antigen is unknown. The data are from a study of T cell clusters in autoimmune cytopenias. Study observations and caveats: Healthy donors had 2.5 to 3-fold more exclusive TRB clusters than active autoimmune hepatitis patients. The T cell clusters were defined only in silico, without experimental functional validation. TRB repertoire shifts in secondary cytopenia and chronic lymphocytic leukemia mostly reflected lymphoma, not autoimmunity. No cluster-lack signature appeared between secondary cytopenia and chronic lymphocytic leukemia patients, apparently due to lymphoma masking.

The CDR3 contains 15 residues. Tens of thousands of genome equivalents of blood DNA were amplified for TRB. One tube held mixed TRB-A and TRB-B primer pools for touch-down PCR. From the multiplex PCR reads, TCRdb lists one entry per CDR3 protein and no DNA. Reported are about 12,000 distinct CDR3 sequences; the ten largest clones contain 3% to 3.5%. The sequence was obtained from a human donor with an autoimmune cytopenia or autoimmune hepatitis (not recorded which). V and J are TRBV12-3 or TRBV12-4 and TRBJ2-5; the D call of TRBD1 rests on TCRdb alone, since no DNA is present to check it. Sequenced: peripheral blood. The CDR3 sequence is CASSRGGGAQETQYF.